The sequence of this T cell receptor beta chain was determined in a study of T cell repertoires in cytomegalovirus infection. As for the study in general: Public TCR beta signatures marked donors with CMV infection and the matching HLA.

TCRdb processed the reads anew with MiXCR; each CDR3 protein has one entry. The sample holds nearly 650,000 distinct CDR3 sequences, 20% to 30% seen once. This receptor was obtained from a human donor in good health (CMV status not recorded). Some clones in this sample may be carry-over from other donors' samples. The sample consisted of CD8+ T cells from PBMCs.

CDR3 sequence: CSVEKVDSGPTYGYTF. DNA for the CDR3: TGCAGCGTTGAAAAGGTCGACAGCGGTCCCACCTATGGCTACACCTTC. V and J are TRBV29-1 and TRBJ1-2; weak D call: TRBD1 (5 bases). Germline V gene lookup returns CDR1 SQVTM and CDR2 ANQGSEA. The V end lost 2 bases, the J end lost 4 bases, and 20 bases lay between the germline ends. The length of the CDR3 is 16 residues. Combining the CDR3 with reference TRBV29-1 and TRBJ1-2 gives the whole variable domain SAVISQKPSRDICQRGTSLTIQCQVDSQVTMMFWYRQQPGQSLTLIATANQGSEATYESGFVIDKFPISRPNLTFSTLTVSNMSPEDSSIYLCSVEKVDSGPTYGYTFGSGTRLTVV.